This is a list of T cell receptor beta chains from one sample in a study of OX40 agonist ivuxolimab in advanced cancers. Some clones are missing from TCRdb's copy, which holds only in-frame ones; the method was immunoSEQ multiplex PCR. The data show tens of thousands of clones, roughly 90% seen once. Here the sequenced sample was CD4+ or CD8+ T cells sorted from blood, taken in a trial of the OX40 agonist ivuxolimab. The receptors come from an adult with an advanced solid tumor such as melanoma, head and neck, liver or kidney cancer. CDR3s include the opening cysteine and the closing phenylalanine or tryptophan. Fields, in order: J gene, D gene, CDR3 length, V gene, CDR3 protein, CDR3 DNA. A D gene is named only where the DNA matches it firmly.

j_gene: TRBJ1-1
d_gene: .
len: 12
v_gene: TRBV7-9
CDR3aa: CASNPLNTEAFF
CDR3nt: TGTGCCAGCAACCCCCTGAACACTGAAGCTTTCTTT

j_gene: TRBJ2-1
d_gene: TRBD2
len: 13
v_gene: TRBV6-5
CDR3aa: CASRRESGNEQFF
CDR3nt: TGTGCCAGCAGGCGGGAGTCGGGGAATGAGCAGTTCTTC

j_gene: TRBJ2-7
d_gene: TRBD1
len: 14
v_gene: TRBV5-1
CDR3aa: CASGSGTGAYEQYF
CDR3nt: TGCGCCAGCGGCTCCGGGACAGGGGCCTACGAGCAGTACTTC

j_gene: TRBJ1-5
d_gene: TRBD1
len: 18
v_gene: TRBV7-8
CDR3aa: CASSSRDRGPGGNQPQHF
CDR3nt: TGTGCCAGCAGCTCCCGGGACAGGGGGCCTGGTGGCAATCAGCCCCAGCATTTT

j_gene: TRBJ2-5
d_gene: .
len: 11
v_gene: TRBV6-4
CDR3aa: CASSEIETQYF
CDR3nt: TGTGCCAGCAGTGAAATAGAGACCCAGTACTTC

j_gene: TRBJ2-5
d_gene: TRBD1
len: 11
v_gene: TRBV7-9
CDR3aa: CASTGVETQYF
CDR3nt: TGTGCCAGTACAGGGGTCGAGACCCAGTACTTC

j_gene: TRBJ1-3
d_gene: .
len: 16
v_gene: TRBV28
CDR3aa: CASRLRLTSSGNTIYF
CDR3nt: TGTGCCAGCCGCCTTCGGCTCACGTCCTCTGGAAACACCATATATTTT

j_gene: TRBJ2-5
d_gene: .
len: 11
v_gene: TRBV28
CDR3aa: CAIGGLETQYF
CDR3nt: TGTGCTATCGGGGGATTGGAGACCCAGTACTTC

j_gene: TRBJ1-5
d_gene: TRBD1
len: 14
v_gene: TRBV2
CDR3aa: CASRPGTDHQPQHF
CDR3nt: TGTGCCAGCAGGCCCGGGACAGATCATCAGCCCCAGCATTTT

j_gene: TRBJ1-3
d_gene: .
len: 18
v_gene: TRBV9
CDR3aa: CASSAEYRDVHSGNTIYF
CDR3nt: TGTGCCAGCAGCGCTGAATACCGGGACGTCCACTCTGGAAACACCATATATTTT

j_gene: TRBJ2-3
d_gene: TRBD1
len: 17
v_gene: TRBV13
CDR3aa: CASSLTGTGLSTDTQYF
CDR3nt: TGTGCCAGCAGCCTCACCGGGACAGGGCTGAGCACAGATACGCAGTATTTT

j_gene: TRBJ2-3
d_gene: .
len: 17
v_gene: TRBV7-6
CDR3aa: CASSLGYRGIRTDTQYF
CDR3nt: TGTGCCAGCAGCTTAGGGTATAGGGGGATCAGGACAGATACGCAGTATTTT